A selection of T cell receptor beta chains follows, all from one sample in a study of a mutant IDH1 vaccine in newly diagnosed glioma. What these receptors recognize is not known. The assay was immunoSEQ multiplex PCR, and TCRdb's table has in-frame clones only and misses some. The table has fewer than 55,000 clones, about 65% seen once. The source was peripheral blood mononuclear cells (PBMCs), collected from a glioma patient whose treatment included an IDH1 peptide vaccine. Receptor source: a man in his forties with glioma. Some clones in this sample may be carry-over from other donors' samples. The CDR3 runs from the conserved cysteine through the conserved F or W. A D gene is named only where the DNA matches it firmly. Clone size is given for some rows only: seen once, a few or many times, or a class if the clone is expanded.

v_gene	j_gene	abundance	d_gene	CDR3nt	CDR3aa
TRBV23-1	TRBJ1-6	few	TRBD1	TGCGCCAGCAGCCGACGCCAAGCGACAGGGCCTCGGGGCCCGGGGAATTCACCCCTCCACTTT	CASSRRQATGPRGPGNSPLHF
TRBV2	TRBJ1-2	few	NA	TGTGCCAGCAGTGTTCAGGTCACCTATGGCTACACCTTC	CASSVQVTYGYTF
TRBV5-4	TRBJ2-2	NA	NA	TGTGCCAGCAGCTTACAGGGAAACACCGGGGAGCTGTTTTTT	CASSLQGNTGELFF
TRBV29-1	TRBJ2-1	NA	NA	TGCAGCGTTGAACGTCCAAATTACAATGAGCAGTTCTTC	CSVERPNYNEQFF
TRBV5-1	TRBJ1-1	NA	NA	TGCGCCAGCAGCTTGGGTAGGGGTGAAGCTTTCTTT	CASSLGRGEAFF
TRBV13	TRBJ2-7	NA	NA	TGTGCCAGCAGCTTAGGCCCTCGGTCAGCCTCCGAGCAGTACTTC	CASSLGPRSASEQYF
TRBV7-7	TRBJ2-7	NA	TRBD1	TGTGCCAGCAGCTCCGGGACAGGGGGCAACTACGAGCAGTACTTC	CASSSGTGGNYEQYF
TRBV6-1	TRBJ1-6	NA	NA	TGTGCCAGCAAGGTCAGCCTGGATTCACCCCTCCACTTT	CASKVSLDSPLHF
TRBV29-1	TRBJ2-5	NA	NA	TGCAGCGTTGAATTAAGTGACCAAGAGACCCAGTACTTC	CSVELSDQETQYF
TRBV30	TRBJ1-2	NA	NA	TGTGCCTGCCCCTTCACCGAGTCCCCCTATGGCTACACCTTC	CACPFTESPYGYTF
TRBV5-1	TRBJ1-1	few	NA	TGCGCCAGCACCCAGGCGGGTTACACTGAAGCTTTCTTT	CASTQAGYTEAFF
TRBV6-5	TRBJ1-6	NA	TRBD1	TGTGCCAGCAGAACAAGACAGGGGGTATATTCACCCCTCCACTTT	CASRTRQGVYSPLHF
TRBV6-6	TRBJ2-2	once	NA	TGTGCCAGCAGCCGAGACGGCACCGGGGAGCTGTTTTTT	CASSRDGTGELFF
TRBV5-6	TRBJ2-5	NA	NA	TGTGCCAGCAGCTTGGAGGGCGTAGGCAGGGCTGGGGAGACCCAGTACTTC	CASSLEGVGRAGETQYF
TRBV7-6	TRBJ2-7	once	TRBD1	TGTGCCAGCAGCCTACAGGGGGCCTACGAGCAGTACTTC	CASSLQGAYEQYF
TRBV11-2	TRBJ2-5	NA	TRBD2	TGTGCCACCTCACCTAGCGGGGGTATGGAGACCCAGTACTTC	CATSPSGGMETQYF
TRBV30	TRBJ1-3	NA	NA	TGTGCCTGGAGTAGAGACAGCGGCTCTGGAAACACCATATATTTT	CAWSRDSGSGNTIYF
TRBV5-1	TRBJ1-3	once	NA	TGCGCCAGCAGCTTGGATGGGGGAGGCGGAAACACCATATATTTT	CASSLDGGGGNTIYF
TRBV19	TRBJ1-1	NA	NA	TGTGCCAGTAGTGATCCTCATACTGAAGCTTTCTTT	CASSDPHTEAFF
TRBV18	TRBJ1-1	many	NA	TGTGCCAGCTCGATAGGGAACAGCCTGGACACTGAAGCTTTCTTT	CASSIGNSLDTEAFF
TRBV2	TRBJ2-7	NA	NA	TGTGCCAGCAAGTCGTCAGGGACCTCTTACGAGCAGTACTTC	CASKSSGTSYEQYF
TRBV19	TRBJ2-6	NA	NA	TGTGCCAGTAGTCGATACGCAGTCCCCGATTCTGGGGCCAACGTCCTGACTTTC	CASSRYAVPDSGANVLTF
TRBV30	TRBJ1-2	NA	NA	TGTGCCTGGAGGTCGGCAGGCCCCAACTATGGCTACACCTTC	CAWRSAGPNYGYTF
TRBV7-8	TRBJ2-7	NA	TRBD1	TGTGCCAGCAGCTTAGGGACAGGGGCCTACGAGCAGTACTTC	CASSLGTGAYEQYF
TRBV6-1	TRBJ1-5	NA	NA	TGTGCCAGCAGTGAGTGGGGGTCCGGTCAGCCCCAGCATTTT	CASSEWGSGQPQHF
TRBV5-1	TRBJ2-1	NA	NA	TGCGCCAGCAGCTTGTCACACAGCTCCTACAATGAGCAGTTCTTC	CASSLSHSSYNEQFF
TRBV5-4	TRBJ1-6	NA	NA	TGTGCCAGCAGCCCGACCGGACGGTTAAATTCACCCCTCCACTTT	CASSPTGRLNSPLHF
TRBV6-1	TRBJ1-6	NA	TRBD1	TGTGCCAGCAGTGCATGGGACAGCAATAATTCACCCCTCCACTTT	CASSAWDSNNSPLHF
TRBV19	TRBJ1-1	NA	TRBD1	TGTGCCTGCCAAGGACAGGAGTTGTTATCCGAAGCTTTCTTT	CACQGQELLSEAFF
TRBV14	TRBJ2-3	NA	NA	TGTGCCAGCAGCCAAGGGAACACAGATACGCAGTATTTT	CASSQGNTDTQYF
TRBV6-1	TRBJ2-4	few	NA	TGTGCCAGCAGTGAATTGGGGTCCTTAGCCAAAAACATTCAGTACTTC	CASSELGSLAKNIQYF
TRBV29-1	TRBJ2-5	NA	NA	TGCAGCGTTGACCTGGAACAAGAGACCCAGTACTTC	CSVDLEQETQYF
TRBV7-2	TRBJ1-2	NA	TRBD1	TGTGCCAGCAGCGCGGACAGGAACTATGGCTACACCTTC	CASSADRNYGYTF
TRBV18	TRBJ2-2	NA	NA	TGTGCCAGCTCACTCTTCCCCCGGACCCCAACTACCGGGGAGCTGTTTTTT	CASSLFPRTPTTGELFF
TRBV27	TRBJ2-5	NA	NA	TGTGCCAGCAGCAACGGGGGCTTGGAGACCCAGTACTTC	CASSNGGLETQYF
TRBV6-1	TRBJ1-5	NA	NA	TGTGCCAGCAACGGTCGGGGGGGGATCGATCAGCCCCAGCATTTT	CASNGRGGIDQPQHF